These 32 T cell receptor beta chains originate from one sample sequenced in a study of control samples from healthy donors and cancer patients. Using immunoSEQ multiplex PCR, the repertoire was profiled, and TCRdb retains in-frame clones only, with some absent. Altogether about 52,000 clones are present, 85% to 95% being singletons, with the ten largest covering approximately 2.2%. The specimen was blood. These TCRs come from a man aged 30-40 years in good health.

This sequence joins TRBV12-3 or TRBV12-4 and TRBJ1-6; possibly TRBD1 for D (5 bases). This CDR3 comprises 13 residues. Trimming stripped 5 bases from V and 6 bases from J, with 8 bases between. The CDR3 sequence: CASSGGANSPLHF. CDR3 DNA: TGTGCCAGCAGTGGGGGAGCTAATTCACCCCTCCACTTT.

CDR3 bases: TGTGCCTGGAGTGTAATAGACCGGGAAACACTTGGCTACACCTTC. Amino acid sequence: CAWSVIDRETLGYTF. This chain joins TRBV30 and TRBJ1-2; no firm D call. The CDR3 is made up of 15 amino acids. V lost 0 bases and J lost 7, with 18 bases in between. Germline assignment: CDR1 GTSNPN and CDR2 SVGIG (reference sequence).

The V gene is TRBV4-1, the J gene TRBJ2-1; 9 bases fit TRBD2. There are 18 residues in the CDR3. Germline CDR1 and CDR2: MGHRA and YSYEKL. Trimming cost V 6 bases and J 0 bases; bases outside gene matches: 12. CDR3 in DNA: TGCGCCAGCAGTCACGTCGGTCTAGCGGGGAGCTCCTACAATGAGCAGTTCTTC. Protein product: CASSHVGLAGSSYNEQFF.

The CDR3 is CASSPTGDTQYF. The CDR3 DNA sequence: TGTGCCAGCAGCCCAACTGGAGATACGCAGTATTTT. This chain uses TRBV19 with TRBJ2-3; no definite D call. V dropped 9 bases and J dropped 5 bases, with 12 bases sitting between them. CDR3 size: 12 residues. Looked up from germline, CDR1 is LNHDA and CDR2 is SQIVND (reference sequence). Filled out from reference TRBV19 and TRBJ2-3, the complete variable domain reads DGGITQSPKYLFRKEGQNVTLSCEQNLNHDAMYWYRQDPGQGLRLIYYSQIVNDFQKGDIAEGYSVSREKKESFPLTVTSAQKNPTAFYLCASSPTGDTQYFGPGTRLTVL.

V usage is TRBV7-2 and J usage is TRBJ2-3; TRBD2 matches 14 bases. CDR3 length: 15 residues. Germline lookup yields CDR1 SGHTA and CDR2 FQGNSA. J gave up 1 base and V 7 bases, and 1 base lay outside the gene matches. The chain's CDR3 is CASKGLAGGTDTQYF. CDR3 DNA sequence: TGTGCCAGCAAGGGACTAGCGGGAGGCACAGATACGCAGTATTTT.

The chain joins TRBV6-6 to TRBJ2-3; 7 bases match TRBD2. Germline lookup yields CDR1 MNHNY and CDR2 SVGAGI (reference sequence). This CDR3 has 14 residues. V lost 5 bases to trimming and J lost 3 bases; unmatched junction nucleotides: 5. CDR3 nucleotides: TGTGCCAGCAGTCGGACTAGTAGTACAGATACGCAGTATTTT. It translates to CASSRTSSTDTQYF.

This chain connects TRBV6-2 or TRBV6-3 to TRBJ1-2; 11 bases map to TRBD1. The junction had 1 base not matched to a gene; V was cut back by 2 bases and J by 5 bases. The germline gives CDR1 MNHEY, CDR2 SVGEGT. The CDR3 loop spans 14 amino acids. The CDR3 nucleotides are TGTGCCAGCAGTTACGGGACAGGGGGATATGGCTACACCTTC. It translates to CASSYGTGGYGYTF.

The CDR3 region has the DNA TGTGCCAGCAGCTTATCTCCCGGTAACAATGAGCAGTTCTTC. Translating gives CASSLSPGNNEQFF. The gene calls are TRBV7-9 and TRBJ2-1; the D is unclear. CDR3 length: 14 residues. V was shortened by 2 bases and J by 5 bases, with 10 bases between the two germline ends. The germline gives CDR1 SEHNR, CDR2 FQNEAQ (reference sequence).

V gene TRBV11-2 combines with J gene TRBJ2-7, with TRBD2 matching over 8 bases. Unmatched junction bases numbered 2, after V lost 4 bases and J lost 0 bases. The CDR3 runs to 14 residues. Germline V lookup: CDR1 SGHAT, CDR2 FQNNGV. The CDR3 here is CASSSTSGSYEQYF. The DNA of the CDR3 is TGTGCCAGCAGCTCCACTAGCGGCTCCTACGAGCAGTACTTC.

The rearrangement uses TRBV6-2 or TRBV6-3 and TRBJ2-5; unclear D gene. In germline, CDR1 is MNHEY, CDR2 SVGEGT. The CDR3 is 12 residues long. V lost 5 bases and J 2 bases, leaving 6 bases between the germline ends. DNA of the CDR3: TGTGCCAGCAGTAGCCGACAAGAGACCCAGTACTTC. This translates into CASSSRQETQYF.

The chain joins TRBV3-1 (or the pseudogene TRBV3-2) to TRBJ2-1, with TRBD1 as a possible D gene (5 bases). Trimming left V 1 base short and J 7 bases short, with 8 bases between. CDR1 is LGHDT and CDR2 is YNNKEL in the germline V gene (reference sequence). The CDR3 length is 13 residues. CDR3 nucleotides: TGTGCCAGCAGCCAAGTACAGGTTAATGAGCAGTTCTTC. Its protein product is CASSQVQVNEQFF.

The V gene is TRBV28, the J gene TRBJ1-4; possible D gene TRBD1, 5 bases. The CDR3 contains 14 residues. Trimming removed 7 bases from V and 11 bases from J, with 20 bases in between. CDR1 MDHEN and CDR2 SYDVKM come from the germline V gene. The chain's CDR3 is CASTTRQTREKLFF. CDR3 nucleotides: TGTGCCAGCACCACCCGGCAAACCAGGGAGAAACTGTTTTTT. Using reference TRBV28 and TRBJ1-4 for the parts outside the CDR3, the full variable domain is DVKVTQSSRYLVKRTGEKVFLECVQDMDHENMFWYRQDPGLGLRLIYFSYDVKMKEKGDIPEGYSVSREKKERFSLILESASTNQTSMYLCASTTRQTREKLFFGSGTQLSVL.

The V gene is TRBV7-9, the J gene TRBJ1-2; D is unclear. Trimming removed 5 bases from V and 4 bases from J, with 5 bases in between. Germline V gene data show CDR1 as SEHNR and CDR2 as FQNEAQ (reference sequence). The CDR3 sequence is 11 residues long. The CDR3 sequence: CASSRGYGYTF. CDR3 sequence (DNA): TGTGCCAGCAGCCGGGGCTATGGCTACACCTTC.

The chain employs TRBV18 and TRBJ2-7; 11 bases match TRBD1. This CDR3 region has 19 residues. Trimming at V came to 3 bases and at J to 0 bases, leaving 13 bases not matched to a gene. CDR1 and CDR2 (germline): KGHSH, LQKENI. CDR3 nucleotides: TGTGCCAGCTCACCTCTAACCGGGACAGGGGGTATGGGCTCCTACGAGCAGTACTTC. This encodes CASSPLTGTGGMGSYEQYF.

The rearrangement joins TRBV5-6 to TRBJ1-2; maybe TRBD1 (5 bases). CDR3 length equals 14 residues. The ends were cut back, 4 bases at V and 1 base at J, with 11 bases in the middle. CDR1 SGHDT and CDR2 YYEEEE come from the germline V gene. This chain's CDR3 is CASSLGTVNYGYTF. The CDR3 bases are TGTGCCAGCAGCCTTGGGACGGTTAACTATGGCTACACCTTC.

The gene calls are TRBV9 and TRBJ2-7; weak D call: TRBD1 (6 bases). This CDR3 comprises 13 residues. V was clipped by 4 bases and J by 3 bases, with 11 bases between them. The germline gives CDR1 SGDLS, CDR2 YYNGEE. Written as DNA, the CDR3 is TGTGCCAGCAGCCCAGGGGTCGACTACGAGCAGTACTTC. It translates to CASSPGVDYEQYF.

The genes are TRBV10-2 and TRBJ2-3; 8 positions match TRBD1. The germline CDR1 and CDR2 sequences are WSHSY and SAAADI. This CDR3 spans 13 amino acids. The V segment lost 10 bases and the J segment 4 bases; nucleotides outside the gene matches: 7. The CDR3 bases are TGCGCCACCGGACAGGGCTCGCCAGATACGCAGTATTTT. It codes for CATGQGSPDTQYF.

The chain has TRBV28 and TRBJ2-2; TRBD1 aligns across 9 bases. V was clipped by 6 bases and J by 9 bases; unmatched bases: 11. Germline CDR1 is MDHEN and CDR2 is SYDVKM. There are 15 residues in the CDR3. As DNA, the CDR3 is TGTGCCAGCAGGGCAGGGACAGGGTATAGCTGGGAGCTGTTTTTT. This gives the protein CASRAGTGYSWELFF.

The J gene is TRBJ2-2, the V gene TRBV11-2; 7 bases align to TRBD1. This CDR3 has 13 amino acids. J lost 5 bases, V lost 3 bases, and 0 bases had no gene match. The V gene's germline CDR1 is SGHAT and CDR2 FQNNGV. The CDR3 is CASSLGQTGELFF. The CDR3 region has the DNA TGTGCCAGCAGCTTGGGACAGACCGGGGAGCTGTTTTTT.

The chain combines TRBV6-4 with TRBJ2-3; a possible D gene is TRBD2 (6 bases). From germline, CDR1 is MRHNA and CDR2 SNTAGT. The CDR3 totals 13 residues. The V and J ends lost 2 bases and 4 bases respectively, with 7 bases between them. CDR3 loop: CASSDGTADTQYF. The CDR3 DNA reads as TGTGCCAGCAGTGACGGGACTGCAGATACGCAGTATTTT.

The chain links TRBV28 to TRBJ2-5; the match to TRBD2 covers 12 bases. Germline lookup yields CDR1 MDHEN and CDR2 SYDVKM. This CDR3 comprises 15 residues. The V and J ends lost 7 bases and 3 bases, in that order; junction bases with no gene match: 6. In DNA form, the CDR3 reads TGTGCCAGCACACCTAGCGGGAGGGGAAAAGAGACCCAGTACTTC. As protein: CASTPSGRGKETQYF.

The V call is TRBV6-5, the J call TRBJ2-1, with D maybe TRBD2 (5 bases). The ends were cut back, 4 bases at V and 9 bases at J, with 10 bases in the middle. The CDR3 spans 12 residues. The germline gives CDR1 MNHEY, CDR2 SVGAGI. The DNA for the CDR3 is TGTGCCAGCAGTTCTCTTACTAGTGAGCAGTTCTTC. Its translation: CASSSLTSEQFF.

The chain joins TRBV24-1 to TRBJ2-5; D is perhaps TRBD1 (5 bases). CDR3 length equals 13 residues. Germline V gene data show CDR1 as KGHDR and CDR2 as SFDVKD. Trimming took off 4 bases at V and 3 bases at J, with 8 bases between the two ends. CDR3 nucleotides: TGTGCCACCAGTGAGGCAGGGAAAGAGACCCAGTACTTC. It specifies CATSEAGKETQYF.

Written as DNA, the CDR3 is TGTGCCAGCAGTACCCAGGGATTCACTAGCGCAGATACGCAGTATTTT. It encodes CASSTQGFTSADTQYF. The chain joins TRBV27 to TRBJ2-3, with 7 bases aligning to TRBD2. The CDR3 consists of 16 residues. CDR1 is MNHEY and CDR2 is SMNVEV in the germline V gene (reference sequence). Trimming at V came to 5 bases and at J to 4 bases, leaving 12 bases not matched to a gene.

This rearrangement joins TRBV19 to TRBJ2-1, with TRBD2 identical over 7 bases. The germline V gene has CDR1 LNHDA and CDR2 SQIVND (reference sequence). This CDR3 region has 14 residues. Trimming took 8 bases from V and 5 from J; bases not matched to a gene: 9. The CDR3 DNA reads TGTGCCAGTTGCCCTCGCGGGAGCGACAATGAGCAGTTCTTC. It encodes CASCPRGSDNEQFF.

The sample holds a few counts of this clone. At the DNA level, this CDR3 is encoded by other sequences in the same sample as well. V gene TRBV14 combines with J gene TRBJ1-1; the match to TRBD1 covers 9 bases. Unmatched junction bases numbered 1, after V lost 4 bases and J lost 1 base. The CDR3 contains 14 residues. Germline V gene data show CDR1 as SGHDN and CDR2 as FVKESK. This CDR3 reads CASSPQGANTEAFF. The CDR3 nucleotides are TGTGCCAGCAGCCCACAGGGGGCGAACACTGAAGCTTTCTTT.

This chain joins TRBV19 and TRBJ2-1; D ambiguous. Per germline, CDR1 LNHDA and CDR2 SQIVND (reference sequence). This CDR3 is 11 amino acids long. Trimming stripped 5 bases from V and 7 bases from J, with 6 bases between. The CDR3 sequence is CASSDVNEQFF. The CDR3 DNA reads as TGTGCCAGTAGTGACGTGAATGAGCAGTTCTTC.

This clone was seen just once. This chain joins TRBV7-6 and TRBJ2-3; D may correspond to TRBD1 or TRBD2 (5 bases each). This CDR3 region has 19 residues. Germline V gives CDR1 SGHVS, CDR2 FNYEAQ. Trimming left V 5 bases short and J 1 base short, with 25 bases between. CDR3 loop: CASSPSFLGKQEGTDTQYF. The CDR3 nucleotides are TGTGCCAGCAGCCCCTCGTTTCTCGGGAAACAGGAAGGCACAGATACGCAGTATTTT.

This clone was seen once. The V call is TRBV10-1, the J call TRBJ1-6, with a possible D match to TRBD1 (6 bases). This CDR3 has 13 amino acids. The germline V and J ends were trimmed by 8 bases and 8 bases, with 13 bases remaining between them. In germline, CDR1 is WNHNN, CDR2 SYGVQD (reference sequence). CDR3: CASSTGTDSPLHF. The CDR3 nucleotides read TGCGCCAGCTCCACAGGGACTGATTCACCCCTCCACTTT.

The chain combines TRBV20-1 with TRBJ2-1; unclear D gene. The germline gives CDR1 DFQATT, CDR2 SNEGSKA (reference sequence). Trimming left V 3 bases short and J 7 bases short, with 4 bases between. The length of the CDR3 is 10 residues. CDR3: CSASANEQFF. The CDR3 DNA reads as TGCAGTGCTAGCGCAAATGAGCAGTTCTTC.

The chain has TRBV18 and TRBJ2-3, with D tentatively TRBD2 (6 bases). The germline gives CDR1 KGHSH, CDR2 LQKENI. There are 16 residues in the CDR3. V lost 3 bases to trimming and J lost 0 bases, with 13 bases between them. CDR3 residues: CASSPIGGTSTDTQYF. CDR3 sequence (DNA): TGTGCCAGCTCACCTATTGGCGGGACCAGCACAGATACGCAGTATTTT.

The chain joins TRBV3-1 (or the pseudogene TRBV3-2) to TRBJ1-1, with D possibly being TRBD1 (6 bases). V lost 4 bases and J 2 bases, leaving 17 bases between the germline ends. Per germline, CDR1 LGHDT and CDR2 YNNKEL (reference sequence). The length of the CDR3 is 16 residues. The CDR3 DNA reads TGTGCCAGCAGCCGGCTTCGGGACACGATTAACACTGAAGCTTTCTTT. It codes for CASSRLRDTINTEAFF.